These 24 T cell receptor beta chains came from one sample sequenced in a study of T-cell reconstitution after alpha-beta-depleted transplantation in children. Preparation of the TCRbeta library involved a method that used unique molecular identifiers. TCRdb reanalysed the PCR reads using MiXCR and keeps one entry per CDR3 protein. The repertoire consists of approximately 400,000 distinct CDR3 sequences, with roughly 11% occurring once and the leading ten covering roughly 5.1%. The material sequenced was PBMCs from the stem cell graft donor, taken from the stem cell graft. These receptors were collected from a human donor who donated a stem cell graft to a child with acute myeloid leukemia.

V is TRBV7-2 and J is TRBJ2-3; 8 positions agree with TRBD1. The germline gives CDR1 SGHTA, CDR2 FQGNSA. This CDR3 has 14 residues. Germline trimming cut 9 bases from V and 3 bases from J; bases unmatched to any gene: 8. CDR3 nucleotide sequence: TGTGCCAGTAGTGGGGACAGGCGGACAGATACGCAGTATTTT. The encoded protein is CASSGDRRTDTQYF.

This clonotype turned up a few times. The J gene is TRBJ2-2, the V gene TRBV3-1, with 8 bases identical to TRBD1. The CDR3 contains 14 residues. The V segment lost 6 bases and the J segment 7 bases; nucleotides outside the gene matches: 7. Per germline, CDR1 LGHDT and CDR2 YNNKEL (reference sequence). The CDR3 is CASRQDRADGELFF. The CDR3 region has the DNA TGTGCCAGCAGACAGGACAGGGCGGACGGGGAGCTGTTTTTT.

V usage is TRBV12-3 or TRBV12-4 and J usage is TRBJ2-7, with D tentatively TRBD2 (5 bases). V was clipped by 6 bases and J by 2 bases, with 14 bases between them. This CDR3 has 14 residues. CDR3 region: CASSPMDFPYEQYF. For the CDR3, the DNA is TGTGCCAGCAGCCCGATGGACTTCCCCTACGAGCAGTACTTC.

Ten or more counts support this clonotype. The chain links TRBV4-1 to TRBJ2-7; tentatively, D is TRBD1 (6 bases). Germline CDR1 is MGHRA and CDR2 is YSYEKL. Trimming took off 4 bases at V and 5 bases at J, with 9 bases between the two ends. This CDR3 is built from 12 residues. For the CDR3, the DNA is TGCGCCAGCAGCCTACAGGGTGACGAGCAGTACTTC. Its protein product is CASSLQGDEQYF.

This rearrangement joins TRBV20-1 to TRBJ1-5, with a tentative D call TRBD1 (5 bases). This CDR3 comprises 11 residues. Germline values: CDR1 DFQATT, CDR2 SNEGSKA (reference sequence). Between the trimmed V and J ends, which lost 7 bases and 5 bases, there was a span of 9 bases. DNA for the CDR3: TGCAGTGGGGGCGGGGATCAGCCCCAGCATTTT. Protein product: CSGGGDQPQHF.

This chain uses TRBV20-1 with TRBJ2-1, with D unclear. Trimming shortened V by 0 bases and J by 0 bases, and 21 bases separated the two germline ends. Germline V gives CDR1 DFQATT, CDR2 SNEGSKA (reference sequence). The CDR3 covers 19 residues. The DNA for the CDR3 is TGCAGTGCTAGAGATCCCGGTGGCTACCAAAATAGCTCCTACAATGAGCAGTTCTTC. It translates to CSARDPGGYQNSSYNEQFF.

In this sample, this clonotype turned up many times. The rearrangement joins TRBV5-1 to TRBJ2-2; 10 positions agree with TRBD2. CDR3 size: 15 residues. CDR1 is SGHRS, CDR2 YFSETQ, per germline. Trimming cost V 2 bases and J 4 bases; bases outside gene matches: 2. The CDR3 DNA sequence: TGCGCCAGCAGCTTAAGACTAGCGGGCACCGGGGAGCTGTTTTTT. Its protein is CASSLRLAGTGELFF.

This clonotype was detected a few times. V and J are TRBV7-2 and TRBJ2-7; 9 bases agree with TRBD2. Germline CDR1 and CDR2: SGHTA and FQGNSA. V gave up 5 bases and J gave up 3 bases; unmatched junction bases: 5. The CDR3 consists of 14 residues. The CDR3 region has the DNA TGTGCCAGCAGCAAAACTAGCGGGTACTACGAGCAGTACTTC. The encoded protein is CASSKTSGYYEQYF.

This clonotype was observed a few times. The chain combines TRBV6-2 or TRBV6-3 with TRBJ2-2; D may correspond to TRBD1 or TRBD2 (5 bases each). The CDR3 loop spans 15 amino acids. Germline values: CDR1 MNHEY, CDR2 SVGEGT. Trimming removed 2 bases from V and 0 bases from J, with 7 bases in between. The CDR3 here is CASSYGTSNTGELFF. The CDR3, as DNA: TGTGCCAGCAGTTACGGGACGTCGAACACCGGGGAGCTGTTTTTT.

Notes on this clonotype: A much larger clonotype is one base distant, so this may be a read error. The CDR3 bases are TGTGCCAGGAAGGGGGCCTGGGACAGCTCCTACAGTGAGCAGTTCTTC. The encoded protein is CARKGAWDSSYSEQFF. The chain recombines TRBV21-1 with TRBJ2-1; TRBD1 reflects the table's D call only, with no check against the DNA. TRBV21-1 is shown as a pseudogene. The CDR3 totals 16 residues.

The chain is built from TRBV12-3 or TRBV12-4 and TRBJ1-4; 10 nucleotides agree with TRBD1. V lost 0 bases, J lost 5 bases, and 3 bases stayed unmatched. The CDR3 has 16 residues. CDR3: CASSLAPGQGNEKLFF. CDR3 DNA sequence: TGTGCCAGCAGTTTAGCGCCGGGACAGGGGAATGAAAAACTGTTTTTT.

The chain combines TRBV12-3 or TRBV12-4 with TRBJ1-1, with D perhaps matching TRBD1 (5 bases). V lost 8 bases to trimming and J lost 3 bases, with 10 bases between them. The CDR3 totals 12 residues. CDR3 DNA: TGTGCCAGCCGGTGGGGGGACACTGAAGCTTTCTTT. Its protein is CASRWGDTEAFF.

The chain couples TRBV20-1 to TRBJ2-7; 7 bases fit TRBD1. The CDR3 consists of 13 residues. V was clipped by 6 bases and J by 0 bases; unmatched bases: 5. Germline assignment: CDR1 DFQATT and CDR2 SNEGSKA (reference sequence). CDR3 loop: CSAERQGSYEQYF. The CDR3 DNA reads TGCAGTGCAGAGAGACAGGGCTCCTACGAGCAGTACTTC.

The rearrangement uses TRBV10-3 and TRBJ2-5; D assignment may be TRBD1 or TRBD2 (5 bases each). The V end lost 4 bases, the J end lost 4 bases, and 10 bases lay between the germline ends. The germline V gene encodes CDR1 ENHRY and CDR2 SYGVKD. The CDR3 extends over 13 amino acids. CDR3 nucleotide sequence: TGTGCCATCAGTGCCCCAGGGAGAGAGACCCAGTACTTC. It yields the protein CAISAPGRETQYF.

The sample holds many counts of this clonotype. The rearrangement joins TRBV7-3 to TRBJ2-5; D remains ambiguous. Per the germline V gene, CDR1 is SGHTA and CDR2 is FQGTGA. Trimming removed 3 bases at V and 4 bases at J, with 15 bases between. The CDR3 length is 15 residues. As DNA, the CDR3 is TGTGCCAGCAGCTTGTCCGTGCTGGGTTCAGAGACCCAGTACTTC. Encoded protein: CASSLSVLGSETQYF.

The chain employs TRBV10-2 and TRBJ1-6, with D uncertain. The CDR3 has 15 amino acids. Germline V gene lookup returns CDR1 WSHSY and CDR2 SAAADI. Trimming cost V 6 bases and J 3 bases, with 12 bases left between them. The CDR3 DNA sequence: TGCGCCAGCAGCGGGCACACCAACTATAATTCACCCCTCCACTTT. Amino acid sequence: CASSGHTNYNSPLHF.

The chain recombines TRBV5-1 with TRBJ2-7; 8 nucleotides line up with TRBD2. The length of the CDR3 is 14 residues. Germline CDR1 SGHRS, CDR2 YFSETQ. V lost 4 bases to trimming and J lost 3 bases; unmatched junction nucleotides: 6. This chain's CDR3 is CASSTGGLDYEQYF. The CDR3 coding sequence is TGCGCCAGCAGCACGGGGGGACTAGACTACGAGCAGTACTTC.

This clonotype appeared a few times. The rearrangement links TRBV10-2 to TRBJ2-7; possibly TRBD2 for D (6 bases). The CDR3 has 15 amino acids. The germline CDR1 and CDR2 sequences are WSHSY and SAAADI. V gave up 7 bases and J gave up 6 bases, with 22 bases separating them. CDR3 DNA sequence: TGCGCCAGCACCGGGGACTCGTCGGGTGAGGGCGAGCAGTACTTC. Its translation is CASTGDSSGEGEQYF.

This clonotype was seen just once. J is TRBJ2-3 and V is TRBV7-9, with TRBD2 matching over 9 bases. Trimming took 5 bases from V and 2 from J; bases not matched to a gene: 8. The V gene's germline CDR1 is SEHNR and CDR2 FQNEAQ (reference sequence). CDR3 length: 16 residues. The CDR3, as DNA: TGTGCCAGCAGCGCCCTGGCGGGGGGGTTCACAGATACGCAGTATTTT. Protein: CASSALAGGFTDTQYF.

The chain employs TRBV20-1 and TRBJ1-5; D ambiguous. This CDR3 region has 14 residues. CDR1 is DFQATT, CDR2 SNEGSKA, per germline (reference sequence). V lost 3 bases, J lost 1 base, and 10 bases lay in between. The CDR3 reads CSASADFSNQPQHF. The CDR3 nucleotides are TGCAGTGCTAGCGCGGACTTCAGCAATCAGCCCCAGCATTTT.

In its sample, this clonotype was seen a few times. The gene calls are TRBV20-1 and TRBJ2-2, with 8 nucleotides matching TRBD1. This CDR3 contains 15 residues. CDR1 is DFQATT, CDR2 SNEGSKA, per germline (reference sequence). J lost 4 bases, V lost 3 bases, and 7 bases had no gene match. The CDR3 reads CSARPPDRVTGELFF. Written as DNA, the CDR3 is TGCAGTGCTAGGCCCCCGGACAGGGTCACCGGGGAGCTGTTTTTT.

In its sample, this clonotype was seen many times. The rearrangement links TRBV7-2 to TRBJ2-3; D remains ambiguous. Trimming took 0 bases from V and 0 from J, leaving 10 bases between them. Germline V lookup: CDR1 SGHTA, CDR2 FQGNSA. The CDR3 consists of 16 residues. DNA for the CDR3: TGTGCCAGCAGCTTAGCATCTCAGACTAGCACAGATACGCAGTATTTT. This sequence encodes CASSLASQTSTDTQYF. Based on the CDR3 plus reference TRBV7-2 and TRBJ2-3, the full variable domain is GAGVSQSPSNKVTEKGKDVELRCDPISGHTALYWYRQSLGQGLEFLIYFQGNSAPDKSGLPSDRFSAERTGGSVSTLTIQRTQQEDSAVYLCASSLASQTSTDTQYFGPGTRLTVL.

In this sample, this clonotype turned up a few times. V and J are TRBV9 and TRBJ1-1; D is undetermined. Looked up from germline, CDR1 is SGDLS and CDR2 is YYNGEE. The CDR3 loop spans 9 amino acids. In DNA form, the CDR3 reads TGTGGAGCAGCCGCTGAAGCTTTCTTT. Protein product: CGAAAEAFF.

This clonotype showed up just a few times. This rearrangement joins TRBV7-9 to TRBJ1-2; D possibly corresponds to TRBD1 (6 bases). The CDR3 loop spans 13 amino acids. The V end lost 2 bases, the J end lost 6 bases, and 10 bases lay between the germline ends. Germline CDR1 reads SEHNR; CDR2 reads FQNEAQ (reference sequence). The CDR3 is CASSLISGDGYTF. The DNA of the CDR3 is TGTGCCAGCAGCTTAATCTCAGGGGATGGCTACACCTTC.